The source of this TCR beta chain is a study of regulatory T cells in long-lasting Graves disease. Findings of the study overall: Lower TCR diversity characterized persistent Graves' patients relative to newly diagnosed patients.

The CDR3 runs to 16 residues. The germline V gene has CDR1 KGHSH and CDR2 LQKENI. The junction had 12 bases not matched to a gene; V was cut back by 5 bases and J by 6 bases. Through Arm-PCR of CDR3 regions and iRepertoire HTBI primers, TCR beta libraries were built. TCRdb independently ran MiXCR on the multiplex PCR reads; one entry per CDR3 protein. Of fewer than 650,000 distinct CDR3 sequences listed, around 15% are singletons. The time point is: newly diagnosed GD, antithyroid drugs for less than 3 months. Generation of the TCR library employed RNA extracted from PBMCs. This clonotype was recorded a few times. Its antigen remains unknown. This sample was shared with a second study, whose subject was T cells in Graves' hyperthyroidism and ophthalmopathy. That work adds: Ophthalmopathy could be told apart from stable hyperthyroidism with a 13 V-J model.

J is TRBJ2-2 and V is TRBV18, with 7 bases identical to TRBD1. The material was peripheral blood mononuclear cells (PBMCs), obtained at new diagnosis, from a patient treated with antithyroid drugs. The receptor was isolated from a woman aged 30 to 39 with Graves disease. CDR3 in DNA: TGTGCCAGCTCATCCGAGACAGGGAGTAACGCCGGGGAGCTGTTTTTT. It codes for CASSSETGSNAGELFF.